This record concerns one T cell receptor beta chain sequence. Its antigen remains unidentified. The sample comes from a study of shared clonotypes between healthy human individuals. Points from the study as a whole: It was observed that about 5% of naive CD4 clonotypes were shared across several donors.

Source study methods: Filtering of immunoSEQ junctional sequences could not match full-length read filtering. Sequencing was performed with immunoSEQ multiplex PCR; in TCRdb, only in-frame clones are kept and a portion is missing. V and J calls plus clone size are reproduced from that table; the DNA served to infer D and trimming. The table has more than 2 million clones, about 94% seen once; the top ten hold 1.1%. This CDR3 comprises 14 residues. J was trimmed by 6 bases and V by 2 bases; bases with no gene match: 5. Per germline, CDR1 SGHDT and CDR2 YYEEEE. The naive CD8 population came from CD45RO-negative cells selected for CCR7, without terminally differentiated effector memory CD45RA+ cells.

The chain has TRBV5-6 and TRBJ2-7, with TRBD1 matching over 10 bases. The sequence was obtained from a man aged 18 to 30 in good health. Input material: naive CD8+ T cells sorted from blood. The CDR3 loop reads CASSFGTGAGEQYF. The CDR3 DNA reads as TGTGCCAGCAGCTTTGGGACAGGGGCGGGCGAGCAGTACTTC.